These 8 T cell receptor beta chains were all obtained from the same sample, sequenced in a study of blood T cell repertoires in COVID-19. Here immunoSEQ multiplex PCR was the method, and the copy in TCRdb shows in-frame clones only, minus some. Of around 300,000 clones in the sample, 85% are singletons; the top ten hold about 14%. Sequenced: peripheral blood. These receptors came from a human donor in a cohort sampled during active COVID-19.

The V gene is TRBV18, the J gene TRBJ2-2; D perhaps matches TRBD2 (6 bases). The CDR3 consists of 16 residues. V gave up 0 bases and J gave up 5 bases, with 13 bases separating them. Germline lookup yields CDR1 KGHSH and CDR2 LQKENI. The DNA of the CDR3 is TGTGCCAGCTCACCACCACCGGGACTTCTGACCGGGGAGCTGTTTTTT. Its protein is CASSPPPGLLTGELFF. The full variable domain, in which reference TRBV18 and TRBJ2-2 provide the parts outside the CDR3, is NAGVMQNPRHLVRRRGQEARLRCSPMKGHSHVYWYRQLPEEGLKFMVYLQKENIIDESGMPKERFSAEFPKEGPSILRIQQVVRGDSAAYFCASSPPPGLLTGELFFGEGSRLTVL.

V and J are TRBV27 and TRBJ1-6, with TRBD1 matching 7 bases. Germline-derived CDR1 and CDR2 are MNHEY and SMNVEV (reference sequence). The CDR3 has 15 residues. Trimming cost V 3 bases and J 9 bases; bases outside gene matches: 8. The DNA of the CDR3 is TGTGCCAGCAGTTTTCACCAGGGGGTTTCTTCACCCCTCCACTTT. Its translation: CASSFHQGVSSPLHF.

The chain has TRBV6-5 and TRBJ1-1; D perhaps matches TRBD1 (6 bases). CDR1 MNHEY and CDR2 SVGAGI come from the germline V gene. The CDR3 sequence is 12 residues long. Deletions cut 6 bases from V and 5 bases from J, with 10 bases between. CDR3 in DNA: TGTGCCAGCAGGGACAGTTTGACTGAAGCTTTCTTT. Protein sequence: CASRDSLTEAFF.

The chain joins TRBV6-5 to TRBJ1-2, with 9 bases matching TRBD1. Trimming cost V 5 bases and J 8 bases; bases outside gene matches: 3. The CDR3 has 12 residues. The V gene's germline CDR1 is MNHEY and CDR2 SVGAGI. Here the CDR3 DNA reads TGTGCCAGCAGTAGGACAGGGGAGGGCTACACCTTC. Its translation: CASSRTGEGYTF.

This rearrangement joins TRBV7-2 to TRBJ2-7, with D perhaps TRBD2 (6 bases). Trimming cost V 5 bases and J 6 bases, with 14 bases left between them. There are 13 residues in the CDR3. Germline V gene lookup returns CDR1 SGHTA and CDR2 FQGNSA. The CDR3 spells CASSILAPGEQYF. DNA of the CDR3: TGTGCCAGCAGCATACTAGCTCCGGGCGAGCAGTACTTC.

This chain links TRBV5-1 with TRBJ2-7, with 8 bases fitting TRBD1. Germline-derived CDR1 and CDR2 are SGHRS and YFSETQ. The J segment lost 5 bases and the V segment lost 4 bases, leaving 5 bases of the junction unmatched. CDR3 size: 13 residues. The CDR3 DNA is TGCGCCAGCAGCCCAGGACAGGGCCACGAGCAGTACTTC. It codes for CASSPGQGHEQYF.

The rearrangement uses TRBV11-2 and TRBJ2-1; D is perhaps TRBD2 (5 bases). Germline assignment: CDR1 SGHAT and CDR2 FQNNGV. V was trimmed by 4 bases and J by 10 bases, leaving 11 bases between them. The CDR3 has 12 residues. This CDR3 reads CASSSSGYEQFF. The CDR3, as DNA: TGTGCCAGCAGCTCAAGCGGTTACGAGCAGTTCTTC.

The chain combines TRBV9 with TRBJ2-3, with 9 bases identical to TRBD1. Germline values: CDR1 SGDLS, CDR2 YYNGEE. The CDR3 runs to 15 residues. V shed 4 bases, J shed 3 bases, and the junction held 6 bases outside the gene matches. The CDR3 nucleotides are TGTGCCAGCAGCACGGGGACAGGGTGGACAGATACGCAGTATTTT. Translating gives CASSTGTGWTDTQYF.